The 28 T cell receptor beta chains below all came from one sample that was sequenced in a study of cytomegalovirus exposure and HLA in healthy donors. Researchers ran the PCR with 60 Vbeta and 13 Jbeta primers. The table came from immunoSEQ multiplex PCR; TCRdb's copy has only in-frame clones and leaves some out. The profile covers around 95,000 clones, with around 67% appearing a single time and 1.8% taken by the ten largest. Sequencing used PBMCs. The receptors come from a male donor in good health and CMV-seronegative.

This sequence joins TRBV10-3 and TRBJ2-7, with D perhaps TRBD1 (5 bases). The V end was cut by 8 bases, the J end by 5 bases, with 16 bases between. Germline V gene sequence: CDR1 ENHRY, CDR2 SYGVKD. The length of the CDR3 is 13 residues. The CDR3 spells CAIENVRGDEQYF. The DNA for the CDR3 is TGTGCCATCGAAAATGTTAGGGGCGACGAGCAGTACTTC.

The chain joins TRBV30 to TRBJ1-1; the D is unclear. Germline V gives CDR1 GTSNPN, CDR2 SVGIG (reference sequence). The V end lost 2 bases, the J end lost 5 bases, and 18 bases lay between the germline ends. The CDR3 length is 15 residues. The CDR3 reads CAWSRSGSGRTEAFF. CDR3 bases: TGTGCCTGGAGTCGGTCCGGCAGTGGCAGGACTGAAGCTTTCTTT. Supplemented by reference TRBV30 and TRBJ1-1, the full variable domain reads SQTIHQWPATLVQPVGSPLSLECTVEGTSNPNLYWYRQAAGRGLQLLFYSVGIGQISSEVPQNLSASRPQDRQFILSSKKLLLSDSGFYLCAWSRSGSGRTEAFFGQGTRLTVV.

This chain connects TRBV2 to TRBJ1-1; TRBD1 might be the D (6 bases). Trimming removed 6 bases from V and 1 base from J, with 12 bases in between. This CDR3 is 14 amino acids long. Germline V gene data show CDR1 as SNHLY and CDR2 as FYNNEI. The CDR3 loop is CASSVGAENTEAFF. CDR3 nucleotide sequence: TGTGCCAGCAGCGTGGGGGCGGAGAACACTGAAGCTTTCTTT.

This chain connects TRBV7-9 to TRBJ2-7; perhaps TRBD1 as D (5 bases). The germline V gene encodes CDR1 SEHNR and CDR2 FQNEAQ (reference sequence). V lost 2 bases to trimming and J lost 0 bases, with 14 bases between them. CDR3 size: 16 residues. The CDR3 DNA reads as TGTGCCAGCAGCTTACAGGTGACAGAACTCTCCTACGAGCAGTACTTC. Its translation is CASSLQVTELSYEQYF.

This clone was counted once. This chain joins TRBV27 and TRBJ2-7, with a tentative D call TRBD1 (5 bases). The CDR3 consists of 17 residues. Germline V CDR1 and CDR2: MNHEY, SMNVEV (reference sequence). Trimming shortened V by 2 bases and J by 0 bases, and 17 bases separated the two germline ends. This CDR3 reads CASSLSRARVPSYEQYF. The CDR3 DNA is TGTGCCAGCAGTTTAAGTCGGGCCAGGGTGCCCTCCTACGAGCAGTACTTC.

This chain links TRBV2 with TRBJ2-5; 10 nucleotides agree with TRBD1. Germline-derived CDR1 and CDR2 are SNHLY and FYNNEI. This CDR3 comprises 15 residues. V dropped 2 bases and J dropped 5; count of bases not matched to a gene: 5. The CDR3 reads CASSERQGAWETQYF. CDR3 coding DNA: TGTGCCAGCAGTGAACGACAGGGGGCGTGGGAGACCCAGTACTTC.

This sequence joins TRBV7-9 and TRBJ2-1, with 9 nucleotides matching TRBD2. This CDR3 is built from 14 residues. Germline CDR1 reads SEHNR; CDR2 reads FQNEAQ (reference sequence). V shed 2 bases, J shed 5 bases, and the junction held 1 base outside the gene matches. This CDR3 reads CASSLRTSDNEQFF. CDR3 nucleotide sequence: TGTGCCAGCAGCTTACGGACTAGCGACAATGAGCAGTTCTTC.

This clone has only a few counts. The chain is built from TRBV7-8 and TRBJ2-1; D is unclear. The CDR3 consists of 13 residues. Germline CDR1 and CDR2: SGHVS and FQNEAQ. Between the trimmed V and J ends, which lost 3 bases and 5 bases, there was a span of 8 bases. Here the CDR3 DNA reads TGTGCCAGCAGCTTTGAGCCCAACAATGAGCAGTTCTTC. Amino acid sequence: CASSFEPNNEQFF.

A single count supports this clone. The chain carries TRBV5-1 and TRBJ1-2, with a weak D call TRBD1 (5 bases). V lost 3 bases to trimming and J lost 5 bases, with 14 bases between them. CDR1 and CDR2 (germline): SGHRS, YFSETQ. The CDR3 covers 14 residues. The DNA for the CDR3 is TGCGCCAGCAGCTCCCCGGGGGGGGGTTATGGCTACACCTTC. As protein: CASSSPGGGYGYTF. The whole variable domain, filled in from reference TRBV5-1 and TRBJ1-2, reads KAGVTQTPRYLIKTRGQQVTLSCSPISGHRSVSWYQQTPGQGLQFLFEYFSETQRNKGNFPGRFSGRQFSNSRSEMNVSTLELGDSALYLCASSSPGGGYGYTFGSGTRLTVV.

This sequence joins TRBV29-1 and TRBJ2-1, with D uncertain. Trimming stripped 4 bases from V and 7 bases from J, with 8 bases between. This CDR3 spans 11 amino acids. The germline gives CDR1 SQVTM, CDR2 ANQGSEA. The CDR3 loop reads CSVVAINEQFF. CDR3 nucleotide sequence: TGCAGCGTTGTGGCCATTAATGAGCAGTTCTTC.

This clone occurred a few times. CDR3 in DNA: TGCGCCAGCAGCCAAGATAGGGGAGGACGTGATACGCAGTATTTT. This sequence encodes CASSQDRGGRDTQYF. The chain links TRBV4-1 to TRBJ2-3; tentatively, D is TRBD2 (6 bases). This CDR3 contains 15 residues. Trimming took 0 bases from V and 6 from J, leaving 13 bases between them. From germline, CDR1 is MGHRA and CDR2 YSYEKL.

V and J are TRBV11-2 and TRBJ2-5; 9 bases line up with TRBD1. The CDR3 extends over 14 amino acids. Trimming cost V 5 bases and J 5 bases; bases outside gene matches: 6. Germline V CDR1 and CDR2: SGHAT, FQNNGV. Here the CDR3 DNA reads TGTGCCAGCAGCCTGACAGGGGGTAGTGAGACCCAGTACTTC. It translates to CASSLTGGSETQYF.

The rearrangement joins TRBV30 to TRBJ2-5, with TRBD2 matching 8 bases. Losses at the gene ends were 3 bases for V and 5 bases for J; bases not matched to a gene: 2. Germline V CDR1 and CDR2: GTSNPN, SVGIG (reference sequence). The CDR3 is made up of 12 amino acids. DNA for the CDR3: TGTGCCTGGAGGGGACTAGGGGAGACCCAGTACTTC. This encodes CAWRGLGETQYF. The variable domain in full, with the rest retrieved from reference TRBV30 and TRBJ2-5, is SQTIHQWPATLVQPVGSPLSLECTVEGTSNPNLYWYRQAAGRGLQLLFYSVGIGQISSEVPQNLSASRPQDRQFILSSKKLLLSDSGFYLCAWRGLGETQYFGPGTRLLVL.

The chain combines TRBV28 with TRBJ1-1; no clear D. In germline, CDR1 is MDHEN, CDR2 SYDVKM. V lost 5 bases and J 5 bases, leaving 12 bases between the germline ends. The CDR3 is made up of 13 amino acids. CDR3 amino acids: CASSPPPRTEAFF. CDR3 in DNA: TGTGCCAGCAGTCCTCCCCCGAGGACTGAAGCTTTCTTT.

The rearrangement joins TRBV30 to TRBJ2-1, with 8 bases aligning to TRBD2. CDR1 is GTSNPN and CDR2 is SVGIG in the germline V gene (reference sequence). There are 15 residues in the CDR3. Trimming took 5 bases from V and 10 from J; bases not matched to a gene: 16. The CDR3 region is CAWGPGLGTLGEQFF. CDR3 bases: TGTGCCTGGGGTCCGGGACTAGGAACCTTGGGCGAGCAGTTCTTC.

The chain has TRBV11-2 and TRBJ1-2, with 9 nucleotides matching TRBD1. This CDR3 spans 15 amino acids. V trimming: 2 bases; J trimming: 4 bases; junction bases outside the gene matches: 5. Germline V lookup: CDR1 SGHAT, CDR2 FQNNGV. CDR3 amino acids: CASSLLGTGFYGYTF. CDR3 coding DNA: TGTGCCAGCAGCTTACTGGGGACAGGGTTCTATGGCTACACCTTC.

V gene TRBV9 combines with J gene TRBJ1-1, with 7 bases matching TRBD1. The V and J ends lost 3 bases and 1 base, in that order; junction bases with no gene match: 6. Per germline, CDR1 SGDLS and CDR2 YYNGEE. The CDR3 runs to 15 residues. CDR3 in amino acids: CASSARQGPNTEAFF. In DNA, the CDR3 is TGTGCCAGCAGCGCCCGACAGGGTCCGAACACTGAAGCTTTCTTT.

The rearrangement uses TRBV6-5 and TRBJ1-1; D is ambiguous. The V gene's germline CDR1 is MNHEY and CDR2 SVGAGI. V was cut by 2 bases and J by 0 bases, with 7 bases left in between. CDR3 length: 14 residues. The CDR3 DNA reads as TGTGCCAGCAGTTACGAGGCAGTGAACACTGAAGCTTTCTTT. It yields the protein CASSYEAVNTEAFF.

The chain employs TRBV28 and TRBJ1-4; 8 nucleotides align to TRBD1. Germline lookup yields CDR1 MDHEN and CDR2 SYDVKM. The CDR3 sequence is 18 residues long. Trimming took 4 bases from V and 1 from J; bases not matched to a gene: 11. In DNA form, the CDR3 reads TGTGCCAGCAGTTCTGACAGGGGACTACGAATAACTAATGAAAAACTGTTTTTT. It specifies CASSSDRGLRITNEKLFF.

V usage is TRBV5-1 and J usage is TRBJ2-3, with TRBD1 matching 7 bases. Germline CDR1 SGHRS, CDR2 YFSETQ. J lost 6 bases, V lost 2 bases, and 6 bases had no gene match. The length of the CDR3 is 14 residues. CDR3: CASSFDRVGDTQYF. CDR3 DNA sequence: TGCGCCAGCAGCTTCGACAGGGTTGGCGATACGCAGTATTTT.

The genes are TRBV9 and TRBJ2-7; D call uncertain. The V end was cut by 0 bases, the J end by 0 bases, with 10 bases between. This CDR3 is built from 15 residues. CDR1 is SGDLS, CDR2 YYNGEE, per germline. The CDR3 region has the DNA TGTGCCAGCAGCGTAGGGGCGCAGAGCTCCTACGAGCAGTACTTC. Translation: CASSVGAQSSYEQYF.

The chain links TRBV29-1 to TRBJ2-7, with D hard to call. The CDR3 loop spans 11 amino acids. Germline CDR1 SQVTM, CDR2 ANQGSEA. V was trimmed by 3 bases and J by 3 bases, leaving 6 bases between them. The CDR3 loop reads CSVDTVYEQYF. The CDR3 nucleotides are TGCAGCGTTGACACAGTCTACGAGCAGTACTTC.

The CDR3 DNA reads as TGTGCCAGCAGTTTGAGGGAGGGAGGAGAGACCCAGTACTTC. Translating it yields CASSLREGGETQYF. The V call is TRBV28, the J call TRBJ2-5, with 7 bases lining up with TRBD2. Germline values: CDR1 MDHEN, CDR2 SYDVKM. This CDR3 is built from 14 residues. The ends lost 3 bases at V and 4 bases at J; junction bases unmatched: 5.

This clone occurred once. This chain uses TRBV6-5 with TRBJ2-1; 9 positions match TRBD2. V trimming: 8 bases; J trimming: 7 bases; junction bases outside the gene matches: 9. This CDR3 has 14 residues. Germline CDR1 reads MNHEY; CDR2 reads SVGAGI. In DNA form, the CDR3 reads TGTGCCAGCTCGCGGTTAGCGGGAGAGAATGAGCAGTTCTTC. Translating it yields CASSRLAGENEQFF.

The chain combines TRBV15 with TRBJ2-3; 10 bases are shared with TRBD1. The CDR3 extends over 14 amino acids. CDR1 is LNHNV, CDR2 YYDKDF, per germline (reference sequence). With V trimmed by 3 bases and J by 4 bases, 1 base remained unmatched. The CDR3 coding sequence is TGTGCCACCAGCAGGGACAGGGGGGCAGATACGCAGTATTTT. Its protein is CATSRDRGADTQYF.

This chain links TRBV7-3 with TRBJ2-1, with TRBD2 as a possible D gene (6 bases). The V gene lost 1 base and the J gene lost 3 bases, with 7 bases spanning the gap. Germline V lookup: CDR1 SGHTA, CDR2 FQGTGA. The length of the CDR3 is 14 residues. DNA of the CDR3: TGTGCCAGCAGCTTAAGGCGGGACTACAATGAGCAGTTCTTC. Amino acid sequence: CASSLRRDYNEQFF.

V gene TRBV28 combines with J gene TRBJ2-3, with TRBD1 identical over 7 bases. The germline gives CDR1 MDHEN, CDR2 SYDVKM. This CDR3 comprises 16 residues. Trimming at V came to 1 base and at J to 6 bases, leaving 10 bases not matched to a gene. The DNA for the CDR3 is TGTGCCAGCAGTTTATTCGGGACAGATTACGGGGATACGCAGTATTTT. Translation: CASSLFGTDYGDTQYF. Full variable domain (rest looked up from reference TRBV28 and TRBJ2-3): DVKVTQSSRYLVKRTGEKVFLECVQDMDHENMFWYRQDPGLGLRLIYFSYDVKMKEKGDIPEGYSVSREKKERFSLILESASTNQTSMYLCASSLFGTDYGDTQYFGPGTRLTVL.

V and J are TRBV6-5 and TRBJ1-1, with D perhaps TRBD1 (5 bases). Trimming took 2 bases from V and 10 from J, leaving 14 bases between them. CDR1 is MNHEY, CDR2 SVGAGI, per germline. The CDR3 loop spans 13 amino acids. The CDR3 here is CASSYNRGVGAFF. CDR3 DNA sequence: TGTGCCAGCAGTTACAATAGGGGCGTGGGAGCTTTCTTT.